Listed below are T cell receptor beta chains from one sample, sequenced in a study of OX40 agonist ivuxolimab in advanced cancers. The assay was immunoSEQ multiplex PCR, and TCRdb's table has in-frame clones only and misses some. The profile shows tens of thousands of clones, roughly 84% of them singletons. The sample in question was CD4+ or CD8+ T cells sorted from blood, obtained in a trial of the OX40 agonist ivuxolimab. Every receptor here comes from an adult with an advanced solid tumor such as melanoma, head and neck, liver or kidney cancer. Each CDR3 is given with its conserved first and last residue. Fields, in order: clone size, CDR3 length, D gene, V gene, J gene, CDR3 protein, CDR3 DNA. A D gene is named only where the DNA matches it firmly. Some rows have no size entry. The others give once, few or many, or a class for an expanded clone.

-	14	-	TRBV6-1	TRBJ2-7	CASSVWQGEYEQYF	TGTGCCAGCAGTGTCTGGCAGGGAGAATACGAGCAGTACTTC
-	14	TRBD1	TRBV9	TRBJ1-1	CASSVTGSNTEAFF	TGTGCCAGCAGCGTGACAGGGAGTAACACTGAAGCTTTCTTT
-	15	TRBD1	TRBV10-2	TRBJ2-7	CASSDGTGAHFGQYF	TGCGCCAGCAGTGACGGGACAGGGGCGCACTTTGGGCAGTACTTC
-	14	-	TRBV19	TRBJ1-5	CASTLQARNQPQHF	TGTGCCAGTACCTTACAGGCCCGCAATCAGCCCCAGCATTTT
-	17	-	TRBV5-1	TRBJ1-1	CASRPPLIGAMNTEAFF	TGCGCCAGCAGACCCCCTCTTATAGGGGCTATGAACACTGAAGCTTTCTTT
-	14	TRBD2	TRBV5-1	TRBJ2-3	CASTTSGGTDTQYF	TGCGCCAGCACCACGAGCGGGGGCACAGATACGCAGTATTTT
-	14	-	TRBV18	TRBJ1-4	CASSPLRTDEKLFF	TGTGCCAGCTCACCTTTAAGGACCGATGAAAAACTGTTTTTT
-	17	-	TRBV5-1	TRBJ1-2	CASSLRPGLQYNYGYTF	TGCGCCAGCAGCTTGCGGCCGGGACTCCAATACAACTATGGCTACACCTTC
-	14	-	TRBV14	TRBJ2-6	CASSPGPGANVLTF	TGTGCCAGCAGCCCGGGCCCTGGGGCCAACGTCCTGACTTTC
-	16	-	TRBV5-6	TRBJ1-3	CASSLPADSSGNTIYF	TGTGCCAGCAGCTTGCCAGCGGACAGCTCTGGAAACACCATATATTTT
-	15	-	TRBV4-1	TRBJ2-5	CASSQDRSGALAQYF	TGCGCCAGCAGCCAAGATAGGTCAGGGGCTCTGGCCCAGTACTTC
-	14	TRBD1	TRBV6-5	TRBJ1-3	CASRMTGPGNTIYF	TGTGCCAGCAGGATGACAGGGCCGGGGAACACCATATATTTT
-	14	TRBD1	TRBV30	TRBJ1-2	CAWSRDRGRWGYTF	TGTGCCTGGAGTCGAGACAGGGGAAGGTGGGGCTACACCTTC
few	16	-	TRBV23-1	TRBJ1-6	CASSQGPGTTNSPLHF	TGCGCCAGCAGTCAAGGGCCCGGGACGACAAATTCACCCCTCCACTTT
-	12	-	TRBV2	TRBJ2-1	CASRRTGTEQFF	TGTGCCAGCAGACGAACAGGGACTGAGCAGTTCTTC
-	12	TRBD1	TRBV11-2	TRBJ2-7	CASSPDRGEQYF	TGTGCCAGCAGCCCCGACAGGGGCGAGCAGTACTTC
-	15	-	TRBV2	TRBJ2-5	CASRLGTHGGETQYF	TGTGCCAGCAGACTCGGGACTCACGGGGGAGAGACCCAGTACTTC
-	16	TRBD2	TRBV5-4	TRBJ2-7	CASSFTSGGPFYEQYF	TGTGCCAGCAGCTTTACTAGCGGGGGGCCCTTCTACGAGCAGTACTTC
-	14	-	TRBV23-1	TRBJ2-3	CASSPCPSTDTQYF	TGCGCCAGCAGCCCCTGCCCTAGCACAGATACGCAGTATTTT
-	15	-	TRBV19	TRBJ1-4	CASSPRQRSNEKLFF	TGTGCCAGTAGTCCCCGACAGCGGTCTAATGAAAAACTGTTTTTT
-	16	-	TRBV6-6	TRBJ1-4	CASSFMPAATNEKLFF	TGTGCCAGCAGTTTTATGCCAGCTGCAACTAATGAAAAACTGTTTTTT
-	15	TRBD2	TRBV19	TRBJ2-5	CATRPVAGEGETQYF	TGTGCCACTCGCCCTGTAGCGGGGGAGGGAGAGACCCAGTACTTC
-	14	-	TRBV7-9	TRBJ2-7	CASSLFQGFHEQYF	TGTGCCAGCAGCTTATTCCAGGGGTTCCACGAGCAGTACTTC
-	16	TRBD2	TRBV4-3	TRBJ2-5	CASSLGLAGGQETQYF	TGCGCCAGCAGCTTAGGACTAGCGGGGGGCCAAGAGACCCAGTACTTC
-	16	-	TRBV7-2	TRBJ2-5	CASSLALRQGIETQYF	TGTGCCAGCAGCTTAGCATTGAGGCAGGGAATAGAGACCCAGTACTTC
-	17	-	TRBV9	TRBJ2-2	CASSVEVGGPGTGELFF	TGTGCCAGCAGCGTAGAGGTCGGGGGGCCGGGCACCGGGGAGCTGTTTTTT
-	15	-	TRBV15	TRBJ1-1	CATSTMRGRGTEAFF	TGTGCCACCAGCACAATGCGGGGGCGCGGGACTGAAGCTTTCTTT
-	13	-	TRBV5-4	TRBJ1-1	CASSLDVGTEAFF	TGTGCCAGCAGCTTGGATGTAGGCACTGAAGCTTTCTTT
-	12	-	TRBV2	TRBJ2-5	CASRRGDETQYF	TGTGCCAGCAGGAGGGGGGATGAGACCCAGTACTTC
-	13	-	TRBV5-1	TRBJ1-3	CASSLQQSNTIYF	TGCGCCAGCAGCTTACAACAGAGCAACACCATATATTTT
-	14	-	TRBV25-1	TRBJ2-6	CASSPHSGANVLTF	TGTGCCAGCAGTCCTCACTCTGGGGCCAACGTCCTGACTTTC
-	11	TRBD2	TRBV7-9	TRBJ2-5	CASSGEETQYF	TGTGCCAGTAGCGGGGAAGAGACCCAGTACTTC
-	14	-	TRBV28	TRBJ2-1	CASRGEGVRNEQFF	TGTGCCAGCAGGGGGGAAGGCGTCCGCAATGAGCAGTTCTTC
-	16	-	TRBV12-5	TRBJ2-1	CASGTGIAGNYNEQFF	TGTGCTAGTGGCACTGGGATAGCCGGTAACTACAATGAGCAGTTCTTC
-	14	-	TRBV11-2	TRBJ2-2	CASSLGSVTGELFF	TGTGCCAGCAGCCTCGGGAGTGTGACCGGGGAGCTGTTTTTT
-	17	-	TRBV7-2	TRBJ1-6	CASSLAGASSYNSPLHF	TGTGCCAGCAGCTTAGCCGGGGCCAGCTCCTATAATTCACCCCTCCACTTT
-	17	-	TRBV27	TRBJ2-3	CASSLIRQSYGTDTQYF	TGTGCCAGCAGTTTAATCCGCCAGAGTTATGGCACAGATACGCAGTATTTT
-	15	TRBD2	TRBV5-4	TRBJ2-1	CASRLTSGPYNEQFF	TGTGCCAGCAGACTGACTAGCGGGCCCTACAATGAGCAGTTCTTC
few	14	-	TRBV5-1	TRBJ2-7	CASSKLAAAYEQYF	TGCGCCAGCAGTAAGTTAGCGGCAGCCTACGAGCAGTACTTC
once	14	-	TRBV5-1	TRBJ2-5	CASSFFGEEETQYF	TGCGCCAGCAGCTTTTTCGGGGAGGAGGAGACCCAGTACTTC
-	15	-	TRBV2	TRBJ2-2	CASKDSEGNTGELFF	TGTGCCAGCAAGGACTCAGAGGGAAACACCGGGGAGCTGTTTTTT
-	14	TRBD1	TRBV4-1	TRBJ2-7	CASSQVGTGYEQYF	TGCGCCAGCAGCCAAGTTGGGACAGGATACGAGCAGTACTTC
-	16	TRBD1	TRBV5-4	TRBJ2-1	CASTPGQGLAYNEQFF	TGTGCCAGCACCCCAGGACAGGGGTTGGCATACAATGAGCAGTTCTTC
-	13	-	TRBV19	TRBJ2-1	CASRGVGYNEQFF	TGTGCCAGTAGGGGAGTGGGGTACAATGAGCAGTTCTTC
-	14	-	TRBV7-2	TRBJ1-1	CASSLNKRNTEAFF	TGTGCCAGCAGCTTAAATAAGCGGAACACTGAAGCTTTCTTT
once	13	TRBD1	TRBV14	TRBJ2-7	CASSPPGQGMQYF	TGTGCCAGCAGCCCCCCGGGACAGGGGATGCAGTACTTC
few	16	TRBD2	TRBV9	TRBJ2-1	CASSDPSGSPDNEQFF	TGTGCCAGCAGCGACCCTAGCGGGAGTCCTGACAATGAGCAGTTCTTC
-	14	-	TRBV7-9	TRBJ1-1	CASSAGRINTEAFF	TGTGCCAGCAGCGCTGGACGAATTAACACTGAAGCTTTCTTT
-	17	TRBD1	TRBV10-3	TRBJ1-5	CAISDSLGDRTQQPQHF	TGTGCCATCAGTGATTCCCTTGGGGACAGGACCCAGCAGCCCCAGCATTTT
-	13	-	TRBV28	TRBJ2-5	CASTGPGLETQYF	TGTGCCAGCACCGGACCCGGCCTAGAGACCCAGTACTTC
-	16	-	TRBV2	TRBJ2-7	CASSALTSGSSYEQYF	TGTGCCAGCAGTGCCCTGACTAGTGGGAGCTCCTACGAGCAGTACTTC
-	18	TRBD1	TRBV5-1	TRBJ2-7	CASSLKTGQGVETYEQYF	TGCGCCAGCAGTTTGAAAACCGGACAGGGGGTCGAGACCTACGAGCAGTACTTC
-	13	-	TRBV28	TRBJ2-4	CASSLPGSGIQYF	TGTGCCAGCAGTTTACCGGGGAGCGGCATTCAGTACTTC
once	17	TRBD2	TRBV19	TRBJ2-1	CASSMFSGRSSYNEQFF	TGTGCCAGTAGTATGTTTAGCGGGAGATCGTCCTACAATGAGCAGTTCTTC
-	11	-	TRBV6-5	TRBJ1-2	CASRAGYGYTF	TGTGCCAGCAGAGCAGGGTACGGCTACACCTTC